A single sample gave rise to the 11 T cell receptor beta chains below, sequenced in a study of PD-1 blockade in classical Hodgkin lymphoma. The repertoire was sequenced with immunoSEQ multiplex PCR; TCRdb's copy has only in-frame clones and lacks some. The sample holds about 20,000 clones, roughly 76% seen once. No patient escaped relapse after autologous stem cell transplantation, and brentuximab vedotin exposure varied. This specimen was peripheral blood mononuclear cells (PBMCs), taken at baseline. These receptor sequences come from a human donor with classical Hodgkin lymphoma.

The V call is TRBV19, the J call TRBJ2-7; TRBD1 agrees at 7 bases. CDR1 and CDR2 from the germline V gene are LNHDA and SQIVND (reference sequence). V gave up 5 bases and J gave up 3 bases; unmatched junction bases: 10. The CDR3 is made up of 15 amino acids. In DNA form, the CDR3 reads TGTGCCAGTAGTCTCAAAGGGGGCTACATCTACGAGCAGTACTTC. It encodes CASSLKGGYIYEQYF.

The genes are TRBV21-1 and TRBJ2-7; the table calls TRBD1, which could not be checked here. TRBV21-1 is a known pseudogene. CDR3 length: 16 residues. The CDR3 DNA is TGTGCCAGCGGAGGGTCGCGTGAGACAGGGCAATACGAGCAGTACTTC. Translating gives CASGGSRETGQYEQYF.

This clone was counted once. The J gene is TRBJ1-1, the V gene TRBV5-1; possible D gene TRBD1, 6 bases. V lost 5 bases to trimming and J lost 7 bases, with 12 bases between them. This CDR3 is built from 12 residues. Germline V gene sequence: CDR1 SGHRS, CDR2 YFSETQ. The CDR3 region is CASRGGGDEAFF. CDR3 DNA sequence: TGCGCCAGCAGAGGGGGGGGCGATGAAGCTTTCTTT.

The chain has TRBV5-5 and TRBJ1-5, with D uncertain. Between the trimmed V and J ends, which lost 0 bases and 0 bases, there was a span of 7 bases. This CDR3 has 15 amino acids. Germline assignment: CDR1 SGHKS and CDR2 YYEKEE (reference sequence). CDR3 DNA: TGTGCCAGCAGCTTGGGGGCAGTTAGCAATCAGCCCCAGCATTTT. This sequence encodes CASSLGAVSNQPQHF.

The rearrangement uses TRBV9 and TRBJ2-4, with D tentatively TRBD1 (5 bases). CDR1 and CDR2 from the germline V gene are SGDLS and YYNGEE. V lost 3 bases and J 1 base, leaving 11 bases between the germline ends. The CDR3 has 15 residues. The CDR3 nucleotides read TGTGCCAGCAGCGCCACTCCAGGGGCCAAAAACATTCAGTACTTC. Encoded protein: CASSATPGAKNIQYF.

The rearrangement joins TRBV19 to TRBJ1-5; 7 bases map to TRBD1. Germline V lookup: CDR1 LNHDA, CDR2 SQIVND (reference sequence). The CDR3 is 15 amino acids. The V and J ends lost 1 base and 2 bases, in that order; junction bases with no gene match: 2. The CDR3 region has the DNA TGTGCCAGTAGTATAGGGACAGGAGGCAATCAGCCCCAGCATTTT. Translating gives CASSIGTGGNQPQHF.

DNA of the CDR3: TGTGCCAGCAGTGGTGGACAGGGGGTAATTGGAACTAATGAAAAACTGTTTTTT. Translating it yields CASSGGQGVIGTNEKLFF. The genes are TRBV6-1 and TRBJ1-4; TRBD1 matches at 10 bases. This CDR3 has 18 amino acids. Germline V CDR1 and CDR2: MNHNS, SASEGT. The V and J ends lost 4 bases and 1 base, in that order; junction bases with no gene match: 9.

Only a few counts were recorded for this clone. The chain employs TRBV2 and TRBJ1-1; no clear D. The length of the CDR3 is 13 residues. CDR1 SNHLY and CDR2 FYNNEI come from the germline V gene. Trimming shortened V by 4 bases and J by 1 base, and 7 bases separated the two germline ends. CDR3 in DNA: TGTGCCAGCAGTGTCCTGGAGAACACTGAAGCTTTCTTT. This sequence encodes CASSVLENTEAFF.

The J gene is TRBJ2-3, the V gene TRBV10-2; a possible D gene is TRBD2 (5 bases). The V end was cut by 4 bases, the J end by 2 bases, with 19 bases between. The CDR3 has 17 amino acids. CDR1 and CDR2 from the germline V gene are WSHSY and SAAADI. This CDR3 reads CASSVGISGQSTDTQYF. CDR3 nucleotides: TGCGCCAGCAGTGTAGGAATAAGCGGCCAATCCACAGATACGCAGTATTTT.

The chain combines TRBV18 with TRBJ1-5, with D possibly matching TRBD1 (5 bases). Germline CDR1 KGHSH, CDR2 LQKENI. The CDR3 contains 13 residues. V gave up 5 bases and J gave up 3 bases, with 8 bases separating them. The CDR3 DNA reads as TGTGCCAGCTCAGGGACGGACAATCAGCCCCAGCATTTT. Translation gives CASSGTDNQPQHF.

This clone has a single count. This chain links TRBV2 with TRBJ1-2; D unclear. The CDR3 is made up of 13 amino acids. Germline loops: CDR1 SNHLY, CDR2 FYNNEI. Trimming pared 6 bases from V and 2 bases from J, leaving 10 bases between. The CDR3 here is CASSATMNYGYTF. The CDR3 nucleotides are TGTGCCAGCAGCGCGACAATGAACTATGGCTACACCTTC.